This TCR beta chain came from a study of cytomegalovirus exposure and HLA in healthy donors. Regarding the study as a whole: CMV serostatus was the only immune exposure information that was available.

13 Jbeta primers and 60 Vbeta primers were used for the PCR. Sequencing was performed with immunoSEQ multiplex PCR; in TCRdb, only in-frame clones are kept and a portion is missing. The data show 150,000 to 160,000 clones, with 60% to 75% seen just once and roughly 2.8% held by the top ten. The table lists this clone with a few counts. Its antigen remains unknown. V lost 3 bases and J 1 base, leaving 9 bases between the germline ends. The CDR3 is 14 residues long. Germline CDR1 PRHDT, CDR2 FYEKMQ (reference sequence). Sequencing was done on a sample of PBMCs. The chain links TRBV13 to TRBJ1-1, with a possible D match to TRBD1 (6 bases). This clonotype was obtained from a man between 18 and 35 years old in good health and CMV-seronegative. DNA for the CDR3: TGTGCCAGCAGCTTGACGACAGGGAACACTGAAGCTTTCTTT. It encodes CASSLTTGNTEAFF.